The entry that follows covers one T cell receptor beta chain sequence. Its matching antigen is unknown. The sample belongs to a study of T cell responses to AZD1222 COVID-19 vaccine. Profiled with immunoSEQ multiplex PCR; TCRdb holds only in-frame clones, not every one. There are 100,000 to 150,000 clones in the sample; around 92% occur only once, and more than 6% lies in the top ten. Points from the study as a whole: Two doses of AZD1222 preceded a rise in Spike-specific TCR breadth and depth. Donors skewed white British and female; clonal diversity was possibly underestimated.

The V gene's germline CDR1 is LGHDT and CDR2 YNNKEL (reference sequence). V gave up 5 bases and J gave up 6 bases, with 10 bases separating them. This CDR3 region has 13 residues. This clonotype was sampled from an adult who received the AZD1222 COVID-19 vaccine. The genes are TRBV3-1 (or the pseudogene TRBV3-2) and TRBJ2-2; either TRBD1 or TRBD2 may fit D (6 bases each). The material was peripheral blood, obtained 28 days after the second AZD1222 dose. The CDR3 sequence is CASSRGGPGELFF. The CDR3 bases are TGTGCCAGCAGCAGAGGGGGGCCCGGGGAGCTGTTTTTT.